The 11 T cell receptor beta chains below all came from one sample that was sequenced in a study of OX40 agonist ivuxolimab in advanced cancers. Clones were read by immunoSEQ multiplex PCR, and TCRdb kept only the in-frame ones, dropping some. Seen here are tens of thousands of clones, approximately 81% observed once, and the top ten hold 20% to 25%. Sequencing used CD4+ or CD8+ T cells sorted from blood, obtained in a trial of the OX40 agonist ivuxolimab. Every receptor here comes from an adult with an advanced solid tumor such as melanoma, head and neck, liver or kidney cancer.

Only a few counts were recorded for this clone. This chain links TRBV7-3 with TRBJ2-7, with D perhaps TRBD1 or TRBD2 (6 bases each). This CDR3 contains 17 residues. V was trimmed by 4 bases and J by 6 bases, leaving 25 bases between them. Germline CDR1 reads SGHTA; CDR2 reads FQGTGA. CDR3 sequence: CASSSYSGHGGAGEQYF. In nucleotides, the CDR3 is TGTGCCAGCAGCTCTTACTCGGGACATGGAGGAGCGGGCGAGCAGTACTTC.

This clone was seen more than once but under ten times. The chain uses TRBV5-6 and TRBJ1-2; weak D call: TRBD1 (6 bases). CDR3 size: 15 residues. Trimming removed 6 bases at V and 4 bases at J, with 19 bases between. Germline V gene data show CDR1 as SGHDT and CDR2 as YYEEEE. CDR3 sequence: CASIWGASTSYGYTF. The CDR3 nucleotides read TGTGCCAGCATCTGGGGGGCCAGTACCTCCTATGGCTACACCTTC.

The chain combines TRBV5-1 with TRBJ1-1, with 8 bases that match TRBD1. Germline CDR1 reads SGHRS; CDR2 reads YFSETQ. V lost 1 base to trimming and J lost 5 bases; unmatched junction nucleotides: 16. The CDR3 is 18 amino acids. The CDR3 here is CASSLRVPGGASGTEAFF. CDR3 bases: TGCGCCAGCAGCTTGAGGGTGCCAGGGGGCGCGAGTGGGACTGAAGCTTTCTTT.

The rearrangement joins TRBV10-3 to TRBJ2-1; 14 bases map to TRBD2. J was trimmed by 9 bases and V by 2 bases; bases with no gene match: 9. The CDR3 spans 17 residues. Germline V gene data show CDR1 as ENHRY and CDR2 as SYGVKD. The DNA for the CDR3 is TGTGCCATCAGTGAGAGTGGGACTAGCGGGAGAATGGGTGAGCAGTTCTTC. Amino acid sequence: CAISESGTSGRMGEQFF.

This sequence joins TRBV6-1 and TRBJ2-5; 7 bases are shared with TRBD2. J gave up 5 bases and V 6 bases, and 12 bases lay outside the gene matches. Germline CDR1 MNHNS, CDR2 SASEGT. The CDR3 covers 15 residues. DNA for the CDR3: TGTGCCAGCAGAGGATGGGACTACCCAAGCGAGACCCAGTACTTC. Translating it yields CASRGWDYPSETQYF.

This chain connects TRBV30 to TRBJ2-2; 8 positions match TRBD1. CDR1 is GTSNPN, CDR2 SVGIG, per germline (reference sequence). CDR3 length equals 12 residues. Trimming cost V 5 bases and J 6 bases; bases outside gene matches: 2. This chain's CDR3 is CAWATGAGELFF. CDR3 nucleotides: TGTGCCTGGGCGACAGGGGCCGGGGAGCTGTTTTTT.

The chain uses TRBV5-4 and TRBJ2-2; D is ambiguous. This CDR3 contains 13 residues. V lost 4 bases to trimming and J lost 1 base, with 5 bases between them. The germline V gene encodes CDR1 SGHNT and CDR2 YYREEE (reference sequence). The CDR3 nucleotides read TGTGCCAGCAGCGTAGAGAACACCGGGGAGCTGTTTTTT. Amino acids: CASSVENTGELFF.

The chain recombines TRBV7-9 with TRBJ2-7, with TRBD2 identical over 10 bases. With V trimmed by 4 bases and J by 0 bases, 3 bases remained unmatched. Germline V CDR1 and CDR2: SEHNR, FQNEAQ (reference sequence). The CDR3 covers 15 residues. CDR3 loop: CASSYVAGGSYEQYF. CDR3 nucleotide sequence: TGTGCCAGCAGCTATGTAGCGGGGGGCTCCTACGAGCAGTACTTC.

CDR3 in DNA: TGTGCCAGCGGGACTAGCGGGAGAAGTGAGCAGTTCTTC. Amino acids: CASGTSGRSEQFF. This chain uses TRBV28 with TRBJ2-1; 14 bases align to TRBD2. This CDR3 has 13 residues. Per the germline V gene, CDR1 is MDHEN and CDR2 is SYDVKM. With V trimmed by 8 bases and J by 9 bases, 3 bases remained unmatched.

The chain employs TRBV27 and TRBJ2-3; D gene uncertain. This CDR3 is built from 14 residues. Trimming cost V 3 bases and J 2 bases, with 9 bases left between them. From germline, CDR1 is MNHEY and CDR2 SMNVEV (reference sequence). For the CDR3, the DNA is TGTGCCAGCAGTTTCTTCGTATCCACAGATACGCAGTATTTT. Translating gives CASSFFVSTDTQYF.

The chain is built from TRBV7-3 and TRBJ1-2; no firm D call. Trimming removed 2 bases from V and 4 bases from J, with 14 bases in between. From germline, CDR1 is SGHTA and CDR2 FQGTGA. The CDR3 runs to 15 residues. CDR3 DNA: TGTGCCAGCAGCTTAGACAAGGCCCTCTCCTATGGCTACACCTTC. This translates into CASSLDKALSYGYTF. The full variable domain, in which reference TRBV7-3 and TRBJ1-2 provide the parts outside the CDR3, is GAGVSQTPSNKVTEKGKYVELRCDPISGHTALYWYRQSLGQGPEFLIYFQGTGAADDSGLPNDRFFAVRPEGSVSTLKIQRTERGDSAVYLCASSLDKALSYGYTFGSGTRLTVV.